One sample yielded the 9 T cell receptor beta chains listed below, sequenced in a study of Ad26.COV2.S vaccination and SARS-CoV-2 variants. Sequenced by immunoSEQ multiplex PCR; TCRdb stores in-frame clones only, minus some. This sample yields roughly 380,000 clones, of which just over 90% are seen a single time; 3% to 5% belongs to the top ten. The sequencing used peripheral blood, collected after recovery from COVID-19. All receptors derive from a human donor who had recovered from COVID-19.

The genes are TRBV27 and TRBJ2-3, with 10 bases lining up with TRBD2. Trimming at V came to 3 bases and at J to 5 bases, leaving 11 bases not matched to a gene. Germline CDR1 is MNHEY and CDR2 is SMNVEV (reference sequence). The CDR3 is made up of 17 amino acids. The CDR3 DNA follows: TGTGCCAGCAGTTTCAGAGGGGGACTAGCGACGGGAGATACGCAGTATTTT. This codes for CASSFRGGLATGDTQYF.

This clone was counted once. This chain joins TRBV5-1 and TRBJ2-6; D is unresolved. Per germline, CDR1 SGHRS and CDR2 YFSETQ. V dropped 0 bases and J dropped 0 bases, with 7 bases sitting between them. This CDR3 has 16 amino acids. The CDR3 protein is CASSLGADSGANVLTF. The CDR3 DNA sequence: TGCGCCAGCAGCTTGGGGGCAGACTCTGGGGCCAACGTCCTGACTTTC.

The rearrangement joins TRBV9 to TRBJ1-1; the D is unclear. Deletions cut 4 bases from V and 5 bases from J, with 15 bases between. The germline V gene encodes CDR1 SGDLS and CDR2 YYNGEE. The CDR3 contains 14 residues. In nucleotides, the CDR3 is TGTGCCAGCAGCCCCCGAGCGGGCGATACTGAAGCTTTCTTT. Protein product: CASSPRAGDTEAFF.

The chain has TRBV13 and TRBJ1-1, with D unclear. CDR3 size: 13 residues. Trimming pared 3 bases from V and 7 bases from J, leaving 12 bases between. Germline assignment: CDR1 PRHDT and CDR2 FYEKMQ (reference sequence). As DNA, the CDR3 is TGTGCCAGCAGCTTTTACAAGGGTAATGAAGCTTTCTTT. It is translated as CASSFYKGNEAFF.

The chain links TRBV5-1 to TRBJ1-6; maybe TRBD1 (6 bases). Germline V CDR1 and CDR2: SGHRS, YFSETQ. Trimming pared 1 base from V and 9 bases from J, leaving 11 bases between. CDR3 length: 14 amino acids. CDR3 sequence: CASSLSGVGSPLHF. The CDR3 region has the DNA TGCGCCAGCAGCTTGTCAGGGGTGGGTTCACCCCTCCACTTT.

The V and J genes are TRBV5-3 and TRBJ1-1; D remains unclear. TRBV5-3 is noted as an ORF with a role that remains uncertain. This CDR3 region has 12 residues. V was pared by 4 bases and J by 3 bases, with 7 bases between. The chain's CDR3 is CARSPGDTEAFF. CDR3 nucleotides: TGTGCCAGAAGCCCTGGGGACACTGAAGCTTTCTTT.

The chain joins TRBV6-5 to TRBJ2-7; no reliable D call. V shed 5 bases and J shed 4 bases, with 18 bases lying between them. CDR3 size: 15 residues. Germline CDR1 and CDR2: MNHEY and SVGAGI. The CDR3 loop reads CASSPTAYTAYEQYF. The CDR3 DNA follows: TGTGCCAGCAGTCCAACGGCATACACCGCATACGAGCAGTACTTC.

This chain uses TRBV6-4 with TRBJ2-2, with a weak D call TRBD1 (5 bases). The CDR3 loop spans 16 amino acids. The germline V gene has CDR1 MRHNA and CDR2 SNTAGT. V was trimmed by 4 bases and J by 2 bases, leaving 14 bases between them. The CDR3 sequence is CASSVVVQGNTGELFF. CDR3 bases: TGTGCCAGCAGTGTGGTGGTCCAGGGAAACACCGGGGAGCTGTTTTTT.

The V gene is TRBV19, the J gene TRBJ1-4; the D is unclear. The CDR3 has 16 residues. Germline V gene sequence: CDR1 LNHDA, CDR2 SQIVND (reference sequence). V lost 2 bases and J 4 bases, leaving 14 bases between the germline ends. The CDR3 protein is CASSIRAGSINEKLFF. The CDR3 DNA sequence: TGTGCCAGTAGTATAAGGGCCGGGTCGATTAATGAAAAACTGTTTTTT.